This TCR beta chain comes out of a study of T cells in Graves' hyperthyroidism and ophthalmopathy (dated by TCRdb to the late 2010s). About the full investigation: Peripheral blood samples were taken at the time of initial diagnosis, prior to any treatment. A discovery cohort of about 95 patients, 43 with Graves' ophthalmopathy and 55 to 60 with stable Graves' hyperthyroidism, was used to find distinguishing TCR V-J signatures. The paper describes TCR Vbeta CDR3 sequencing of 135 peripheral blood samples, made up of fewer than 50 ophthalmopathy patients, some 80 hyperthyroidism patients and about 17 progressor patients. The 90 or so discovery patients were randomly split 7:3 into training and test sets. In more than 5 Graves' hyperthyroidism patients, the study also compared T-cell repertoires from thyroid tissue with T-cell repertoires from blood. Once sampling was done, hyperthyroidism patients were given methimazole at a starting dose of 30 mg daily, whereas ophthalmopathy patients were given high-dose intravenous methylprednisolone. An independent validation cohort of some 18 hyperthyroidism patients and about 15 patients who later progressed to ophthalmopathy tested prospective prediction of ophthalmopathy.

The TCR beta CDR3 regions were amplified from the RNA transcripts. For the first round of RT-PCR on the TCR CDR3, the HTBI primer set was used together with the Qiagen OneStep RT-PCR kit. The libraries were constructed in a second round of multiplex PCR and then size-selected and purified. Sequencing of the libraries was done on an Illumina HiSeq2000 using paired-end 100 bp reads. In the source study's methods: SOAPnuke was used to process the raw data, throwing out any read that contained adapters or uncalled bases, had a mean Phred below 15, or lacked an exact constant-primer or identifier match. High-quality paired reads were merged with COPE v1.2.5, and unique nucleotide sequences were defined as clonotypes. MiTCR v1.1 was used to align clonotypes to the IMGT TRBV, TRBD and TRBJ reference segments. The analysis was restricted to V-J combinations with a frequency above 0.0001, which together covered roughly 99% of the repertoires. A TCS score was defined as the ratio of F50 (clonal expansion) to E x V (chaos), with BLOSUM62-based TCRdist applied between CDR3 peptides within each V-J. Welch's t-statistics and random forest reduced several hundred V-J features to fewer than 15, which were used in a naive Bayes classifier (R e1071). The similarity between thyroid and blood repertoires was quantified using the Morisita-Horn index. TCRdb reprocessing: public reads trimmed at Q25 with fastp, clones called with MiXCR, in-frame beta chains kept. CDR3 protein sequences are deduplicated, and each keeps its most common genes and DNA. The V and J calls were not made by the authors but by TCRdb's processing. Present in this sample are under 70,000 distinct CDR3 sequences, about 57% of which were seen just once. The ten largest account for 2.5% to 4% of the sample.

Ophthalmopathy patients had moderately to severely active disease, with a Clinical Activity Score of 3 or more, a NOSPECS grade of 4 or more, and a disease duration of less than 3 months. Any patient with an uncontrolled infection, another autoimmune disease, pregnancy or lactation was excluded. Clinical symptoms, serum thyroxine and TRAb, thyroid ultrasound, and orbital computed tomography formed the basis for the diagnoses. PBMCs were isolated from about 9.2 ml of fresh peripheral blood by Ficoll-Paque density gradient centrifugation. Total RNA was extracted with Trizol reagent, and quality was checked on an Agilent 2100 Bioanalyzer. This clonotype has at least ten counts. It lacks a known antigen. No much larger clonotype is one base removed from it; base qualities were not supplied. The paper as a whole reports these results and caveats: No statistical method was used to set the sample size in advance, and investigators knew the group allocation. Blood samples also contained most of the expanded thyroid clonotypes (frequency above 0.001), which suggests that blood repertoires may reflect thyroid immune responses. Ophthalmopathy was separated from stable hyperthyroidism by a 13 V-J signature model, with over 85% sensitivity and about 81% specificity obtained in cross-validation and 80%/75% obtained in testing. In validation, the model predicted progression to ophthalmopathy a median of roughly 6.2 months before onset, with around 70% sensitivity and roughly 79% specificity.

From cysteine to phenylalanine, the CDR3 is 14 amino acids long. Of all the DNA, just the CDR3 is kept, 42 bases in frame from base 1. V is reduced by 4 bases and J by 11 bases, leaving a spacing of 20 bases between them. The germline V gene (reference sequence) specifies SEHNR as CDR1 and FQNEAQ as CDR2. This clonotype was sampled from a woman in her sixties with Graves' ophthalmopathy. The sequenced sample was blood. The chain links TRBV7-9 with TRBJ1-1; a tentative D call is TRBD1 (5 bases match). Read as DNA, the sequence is TGTGCCAGCAGCTCGACAAACGGGGGGGTTTTGGCTTTCTTT. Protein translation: CASSSTNGGVLAFF.